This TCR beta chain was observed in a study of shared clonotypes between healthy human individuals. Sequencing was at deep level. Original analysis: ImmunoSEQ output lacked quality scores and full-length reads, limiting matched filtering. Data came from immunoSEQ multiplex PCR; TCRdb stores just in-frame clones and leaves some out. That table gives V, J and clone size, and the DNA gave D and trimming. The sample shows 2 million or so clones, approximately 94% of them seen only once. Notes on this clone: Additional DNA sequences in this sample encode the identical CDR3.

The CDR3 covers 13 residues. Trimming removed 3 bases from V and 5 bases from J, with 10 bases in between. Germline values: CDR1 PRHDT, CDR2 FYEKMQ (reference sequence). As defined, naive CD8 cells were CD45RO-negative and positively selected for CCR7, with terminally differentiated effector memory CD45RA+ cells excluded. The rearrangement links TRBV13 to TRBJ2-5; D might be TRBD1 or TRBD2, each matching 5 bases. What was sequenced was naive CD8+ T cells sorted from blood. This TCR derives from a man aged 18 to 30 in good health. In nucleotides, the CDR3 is TGTGCCAGCAGCTTGAGGGGCTGGGAGACCCAGTACTTC. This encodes CASSLRGWETQYF.